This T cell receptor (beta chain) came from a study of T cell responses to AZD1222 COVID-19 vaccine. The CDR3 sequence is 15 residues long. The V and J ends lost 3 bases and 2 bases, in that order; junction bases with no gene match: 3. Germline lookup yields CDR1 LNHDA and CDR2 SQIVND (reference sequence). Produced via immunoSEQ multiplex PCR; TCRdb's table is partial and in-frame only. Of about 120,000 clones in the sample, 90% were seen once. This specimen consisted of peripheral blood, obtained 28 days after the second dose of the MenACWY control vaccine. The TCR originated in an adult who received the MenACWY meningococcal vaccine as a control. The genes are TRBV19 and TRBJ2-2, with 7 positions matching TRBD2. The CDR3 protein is CASSMAGVNTGELFF. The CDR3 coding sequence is TGTGCCAGTAGTATGGCGGGAGTCAACACCGGGGAGCTGTTTTTT. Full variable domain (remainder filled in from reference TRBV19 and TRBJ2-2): DGGITQSPKYLFRKEGQNVTLSCEQNLNHDAMYWYRQDPGQGLRLIYYSQIVNDFQKGDIAEGYSVSREKKESFPLTVTSAQKNPTAFYLCASSMAGVNTGELFFGEGSRLTVL.